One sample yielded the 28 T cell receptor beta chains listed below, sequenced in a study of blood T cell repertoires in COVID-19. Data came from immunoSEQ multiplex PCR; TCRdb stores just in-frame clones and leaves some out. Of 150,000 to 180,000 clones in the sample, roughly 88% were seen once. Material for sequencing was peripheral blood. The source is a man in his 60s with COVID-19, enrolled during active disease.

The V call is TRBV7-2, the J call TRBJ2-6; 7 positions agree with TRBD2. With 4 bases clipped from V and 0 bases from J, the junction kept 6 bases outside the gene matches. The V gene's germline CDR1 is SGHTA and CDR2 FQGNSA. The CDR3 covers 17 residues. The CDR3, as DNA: TGTGCCAGCAGCTATAGGCGGGGGACCTCTGGGGCCAACGTCCTGACTTTC. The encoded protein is CASSYRRGTSGANVLTF.

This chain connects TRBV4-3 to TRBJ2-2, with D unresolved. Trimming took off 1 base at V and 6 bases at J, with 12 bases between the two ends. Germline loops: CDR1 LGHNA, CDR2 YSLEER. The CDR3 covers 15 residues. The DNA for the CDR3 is TGCGCCAGCAGCCAAGCTTCGACTTTCGCCGGGGAGCTGTTTTTT. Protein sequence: CASSQASTFAGELFF.

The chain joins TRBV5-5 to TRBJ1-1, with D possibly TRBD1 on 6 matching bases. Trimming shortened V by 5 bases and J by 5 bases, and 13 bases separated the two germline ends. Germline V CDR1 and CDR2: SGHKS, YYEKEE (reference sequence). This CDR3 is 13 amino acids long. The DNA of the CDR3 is TGTGCCAGCAGTCCAGGGGTGGGTACTGAAGCTTTCTTT. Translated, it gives CASSPGVGTEAFF.

In DNA form, the CDR3 reads TGTGCCAGCAGCCCAGACACCTCTGGAAACACCATATATTTT. Its protein product is CASSPDTSGNTIYF. The chain has TRBV7-3 and TRBJ1-3; no clear D. This CDR3 contains 14 residues. Germline V gene lookup returns CDR1 SGHTA and CDR2 FQGTGA. With 5 bases removed from V and 0 bases from J, the gap between germline ends came to 8 bases.

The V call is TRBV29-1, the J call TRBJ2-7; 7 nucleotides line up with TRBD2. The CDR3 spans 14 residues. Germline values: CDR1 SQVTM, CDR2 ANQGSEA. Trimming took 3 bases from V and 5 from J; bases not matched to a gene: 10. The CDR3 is CSVEDGRKGDEQYF. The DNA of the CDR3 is TGCAGCGTTGAGGACGGGAGGAAGGGCGACGAGCAGTACTTC.

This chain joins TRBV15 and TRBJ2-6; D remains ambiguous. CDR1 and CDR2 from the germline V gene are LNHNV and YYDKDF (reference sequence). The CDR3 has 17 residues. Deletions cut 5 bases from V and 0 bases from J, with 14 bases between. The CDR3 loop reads CATSGPKESSGANVLTF. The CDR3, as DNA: TGTGCCACCAGCGGCCCTAAGGAGAGCTCTGGGGCCAACGTCCTGACTTTC. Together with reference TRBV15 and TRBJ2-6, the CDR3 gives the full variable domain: DAMVIQNPRYQVTQFGKPVTLSCSQTLNHNVMYWYQQKSSQAPKLLFHYYDKDFNNEADTPDNFQSRRPNTSFCFLDIRSPGLGDTAMYLCATSGPKESSGANVLTFGAGSRLTVL.

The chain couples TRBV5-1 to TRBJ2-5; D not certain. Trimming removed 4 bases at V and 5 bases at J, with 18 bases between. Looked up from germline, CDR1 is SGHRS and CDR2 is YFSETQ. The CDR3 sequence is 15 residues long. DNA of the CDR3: TGCGCCAGCAGCCCCCGCCCTGAGGCCAGTGAGACCCAGTACTTC. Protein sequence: CASSPRPEASETQYF.

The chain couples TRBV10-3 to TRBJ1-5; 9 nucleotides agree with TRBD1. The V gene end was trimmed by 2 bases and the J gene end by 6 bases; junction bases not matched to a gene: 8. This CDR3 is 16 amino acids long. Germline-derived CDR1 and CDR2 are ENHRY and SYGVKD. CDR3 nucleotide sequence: TGTGCCATCAGTGAGGGGACGGGACAGGGCCGTCAGCCCCAGCATTTT. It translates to CAISEGTGQGRQPQHF.

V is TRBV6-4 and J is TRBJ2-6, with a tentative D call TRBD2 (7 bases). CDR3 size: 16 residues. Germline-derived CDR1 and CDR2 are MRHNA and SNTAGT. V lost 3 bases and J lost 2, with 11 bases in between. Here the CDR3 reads CASSEGGPAGANVLTF. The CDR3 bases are TGTGCCAGCAGTGAGGGGGGGCCTGCTGGGGCCAACGTCCTGACTTTC.

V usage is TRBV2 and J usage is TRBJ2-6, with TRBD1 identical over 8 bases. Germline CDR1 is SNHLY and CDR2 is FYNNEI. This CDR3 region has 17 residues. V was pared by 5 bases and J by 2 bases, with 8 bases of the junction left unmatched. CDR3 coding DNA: TGTGCCAGCAGTCCCGGGACAGGTAGAGCTGGGGCCAACGTCCTGACTTTC. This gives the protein CASSPGTGRAGANVLTF.

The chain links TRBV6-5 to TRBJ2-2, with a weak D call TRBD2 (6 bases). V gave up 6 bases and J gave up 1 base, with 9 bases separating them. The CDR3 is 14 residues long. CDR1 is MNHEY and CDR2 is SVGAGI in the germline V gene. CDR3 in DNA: TGTGCCAGCAGAAACGGGGGGAACACCGGGGAGCTGTTTTTT. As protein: CASRNGGNTGELFF.

This CDR3 reads CASSPPGTATIGDTQYF. The CDR3 DNA reads as TGTGCCAGCAGCCCCCCAGGGACAGCTACAATTGGGGATACGCAGTATTTT. The chain uses TRBV11-3 and TRBJ2-3; 7 nucleotides align to TRBD1. The germline gives CDR1 SGHNT, CDR2 YENEEA. V gave up 5 bases and J gave up 6 bases; unmatched junction bases: 17. The CDR3 is made up of 17 amino acids.

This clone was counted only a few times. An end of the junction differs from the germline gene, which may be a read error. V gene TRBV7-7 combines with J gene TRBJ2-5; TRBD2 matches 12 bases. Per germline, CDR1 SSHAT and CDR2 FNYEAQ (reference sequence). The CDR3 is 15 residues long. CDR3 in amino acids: CASSLRTSGVETQYF. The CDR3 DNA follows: TGTGCTAGCAGCCTTCGGACTAGCGGGGTTGAGACCCAGTACTTC.

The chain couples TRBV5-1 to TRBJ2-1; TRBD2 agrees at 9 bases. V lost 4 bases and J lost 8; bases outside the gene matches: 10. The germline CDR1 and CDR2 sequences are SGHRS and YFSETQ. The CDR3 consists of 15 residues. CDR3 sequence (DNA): TGCGCCAGCAGCAACACCGGGACTAGCTCTCATGAGCAGTTCTTC. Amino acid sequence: CASSNTGTSSHEQFF. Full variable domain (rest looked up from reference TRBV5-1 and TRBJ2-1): KAGVTQTPRYLIKTRGQQVTLSCSPISGHRSVSWYQQTPGQGLQFLFEYFSETQRNKGNFPGRFSGRQFSNSRSEMNVSTLELGDSALYLCASSNTGTSSHEQFFGPGTRLTVL.

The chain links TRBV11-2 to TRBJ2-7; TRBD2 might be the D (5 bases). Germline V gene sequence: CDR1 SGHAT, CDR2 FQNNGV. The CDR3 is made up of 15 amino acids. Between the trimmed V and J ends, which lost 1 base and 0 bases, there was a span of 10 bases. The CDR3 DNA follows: TGTGCCAGCAGCTTAGGGGTAGCGCTCTCCTACGAGCAGTACTTC. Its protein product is CASSLGVALSYEQYF.

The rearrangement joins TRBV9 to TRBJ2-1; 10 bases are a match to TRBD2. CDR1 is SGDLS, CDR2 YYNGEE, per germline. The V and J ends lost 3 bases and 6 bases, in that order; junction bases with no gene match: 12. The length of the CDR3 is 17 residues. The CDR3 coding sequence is TGTGCCAGCAGCGATATAACTAGCGGGATCTCGGGCAATGAGCAGTTCTTC. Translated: CASSDITSGISGNEQFF.

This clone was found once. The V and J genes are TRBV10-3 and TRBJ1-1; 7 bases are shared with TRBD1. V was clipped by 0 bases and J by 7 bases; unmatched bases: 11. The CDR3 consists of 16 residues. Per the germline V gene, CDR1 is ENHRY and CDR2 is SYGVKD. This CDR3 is CAISESRSEGAGEAFF. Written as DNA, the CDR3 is TGTGCCATCAGTGAGTCGCGTTCGGAGGGGGCGGGTGAAGCTTTCTTT.

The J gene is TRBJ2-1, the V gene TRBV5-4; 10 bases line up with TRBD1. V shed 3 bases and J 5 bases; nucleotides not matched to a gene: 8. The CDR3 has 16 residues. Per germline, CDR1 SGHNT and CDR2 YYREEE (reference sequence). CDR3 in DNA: TGTGCCAGCAGCTACTCCCGGGACAGGGGAGACAATGAGCAGTTCTTC. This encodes CASSYSRDRGDNEQFF.

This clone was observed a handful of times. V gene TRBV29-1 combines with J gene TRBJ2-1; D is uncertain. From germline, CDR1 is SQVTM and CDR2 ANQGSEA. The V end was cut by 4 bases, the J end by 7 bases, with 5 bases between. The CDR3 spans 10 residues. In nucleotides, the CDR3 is TGCAGCGTTGGCGAGAATGAGCAGTTCTTC. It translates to CSVGENEQFF.

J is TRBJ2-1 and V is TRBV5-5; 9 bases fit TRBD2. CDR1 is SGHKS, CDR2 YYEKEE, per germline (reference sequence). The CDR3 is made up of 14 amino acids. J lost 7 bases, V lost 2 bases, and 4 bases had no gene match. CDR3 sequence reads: CASSFVAGVNEQFF. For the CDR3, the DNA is TGTGCCAGCAGCTTCGTAGCGGGAGTAAATGAGCAGTTCTTC.

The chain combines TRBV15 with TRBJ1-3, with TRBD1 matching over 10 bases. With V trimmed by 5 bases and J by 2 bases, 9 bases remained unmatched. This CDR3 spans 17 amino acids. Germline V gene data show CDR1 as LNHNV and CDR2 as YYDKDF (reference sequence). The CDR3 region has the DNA TGTGCCACCAGCGGCAGACAGGGGGCAGGAGCTGGAAACACCATATATTTT. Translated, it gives CATSGRQGAGAGNTIYF. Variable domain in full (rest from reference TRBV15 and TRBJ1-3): DAMVIQNPRYQVTQFGKPVTLSCSQTLNHNVMYWYQQKSSQAPKLLFHYYDKDFNNEADTPDNFQSRRPNTSFCFLDIRSPGLGDTAMYLCATSGRQGAGAGNTIYFGEGSWLTVV.

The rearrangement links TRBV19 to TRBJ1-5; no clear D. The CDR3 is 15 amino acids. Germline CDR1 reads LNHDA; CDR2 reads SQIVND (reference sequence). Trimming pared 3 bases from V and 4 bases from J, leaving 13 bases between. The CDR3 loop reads CASSIQVSGNQPQHF. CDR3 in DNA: TGTGCCAGTAGTATTCAGGTATCGGGGAATCAGCCCCAGCATTTT.

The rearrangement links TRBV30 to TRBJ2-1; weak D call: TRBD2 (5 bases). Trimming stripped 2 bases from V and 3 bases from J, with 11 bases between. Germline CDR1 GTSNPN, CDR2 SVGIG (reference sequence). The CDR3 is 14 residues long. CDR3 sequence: CAWSSGLLYNEQFF. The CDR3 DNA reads TGTGCCTGGAGTAGCGGACTCCTCTACAATGAGCAGTTCTTC.

CDR3 coding DNA: TGTGCCAGCAGCTTAGATCCCAGCGTAAGCACAGATACGCAGTATTTT. Protein sequence: CASSLDPSVSTDTQYF. The chain couples TRBV11-3 to TRBJ2-3; D is uncertain. Germline-derived CDR1 and CDR2 are SGHNT and YENEEA. The CDR3 is 16 amino acids. The V and J ends lost 0 bases and 0 bases respectively, with 10 bases between them.

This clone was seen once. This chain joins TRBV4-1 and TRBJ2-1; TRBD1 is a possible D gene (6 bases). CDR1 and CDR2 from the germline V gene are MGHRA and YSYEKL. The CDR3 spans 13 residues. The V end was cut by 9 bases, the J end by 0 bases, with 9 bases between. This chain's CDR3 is CASTGFSYNEQFF. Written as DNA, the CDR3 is TGCGCCAGTACAGGGTTCTCCTACAATGAGCAGTTCTTC.

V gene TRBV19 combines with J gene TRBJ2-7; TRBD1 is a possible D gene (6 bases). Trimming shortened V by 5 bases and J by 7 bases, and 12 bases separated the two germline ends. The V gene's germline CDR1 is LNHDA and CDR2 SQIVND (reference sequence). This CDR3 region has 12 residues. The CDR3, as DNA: TGTGCCAGTAGTCTGGGGGCGCGGGAGCAGTACTTC. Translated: CASSLGAREQYF.

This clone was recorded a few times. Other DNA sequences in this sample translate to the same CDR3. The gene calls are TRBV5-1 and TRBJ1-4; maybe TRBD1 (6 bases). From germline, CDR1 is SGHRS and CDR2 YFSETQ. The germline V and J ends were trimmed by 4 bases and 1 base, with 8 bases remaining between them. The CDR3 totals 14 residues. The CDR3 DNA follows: TGCGCCAGCAGCCCACAGGGAACTAATGAAAAACTGTTTTTT. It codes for CASSPQGTNEKLFF.

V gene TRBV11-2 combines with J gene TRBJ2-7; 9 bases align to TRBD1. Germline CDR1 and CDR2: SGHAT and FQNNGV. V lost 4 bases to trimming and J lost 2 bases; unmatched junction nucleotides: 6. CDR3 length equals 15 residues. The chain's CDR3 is CASSSPDRGAYEQYF. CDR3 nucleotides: TGTGCCAGCAGCTCACCGGACAGGGGAGCCTACGAGCAGTACTTC.